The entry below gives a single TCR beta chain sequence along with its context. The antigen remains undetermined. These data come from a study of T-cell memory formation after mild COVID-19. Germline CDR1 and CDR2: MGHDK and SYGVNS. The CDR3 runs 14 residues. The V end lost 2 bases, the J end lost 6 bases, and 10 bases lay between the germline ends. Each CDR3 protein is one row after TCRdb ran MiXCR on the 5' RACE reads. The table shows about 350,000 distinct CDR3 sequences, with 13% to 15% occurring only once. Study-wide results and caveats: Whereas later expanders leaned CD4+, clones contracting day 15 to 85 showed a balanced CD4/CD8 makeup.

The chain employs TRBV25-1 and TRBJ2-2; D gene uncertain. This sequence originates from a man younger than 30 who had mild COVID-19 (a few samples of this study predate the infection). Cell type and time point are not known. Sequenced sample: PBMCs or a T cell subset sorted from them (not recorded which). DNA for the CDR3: TGTGCCAGCAGTGAAGCCCTACAGTCCGGGGAGCTGTTTTTT. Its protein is CASSEALQSGELFF.